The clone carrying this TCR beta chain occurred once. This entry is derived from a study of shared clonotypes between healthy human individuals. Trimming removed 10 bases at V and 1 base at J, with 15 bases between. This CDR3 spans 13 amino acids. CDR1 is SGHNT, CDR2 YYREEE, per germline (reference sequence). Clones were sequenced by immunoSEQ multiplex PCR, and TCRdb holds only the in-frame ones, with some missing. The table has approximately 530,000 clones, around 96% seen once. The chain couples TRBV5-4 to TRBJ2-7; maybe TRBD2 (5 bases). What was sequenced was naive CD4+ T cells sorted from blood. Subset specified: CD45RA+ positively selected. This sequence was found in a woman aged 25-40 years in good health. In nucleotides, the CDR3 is TGTGCCTACCTGGGAACTAGATCCTACGAGCAGTACTTC. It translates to CAYLGTRSYEQYF.